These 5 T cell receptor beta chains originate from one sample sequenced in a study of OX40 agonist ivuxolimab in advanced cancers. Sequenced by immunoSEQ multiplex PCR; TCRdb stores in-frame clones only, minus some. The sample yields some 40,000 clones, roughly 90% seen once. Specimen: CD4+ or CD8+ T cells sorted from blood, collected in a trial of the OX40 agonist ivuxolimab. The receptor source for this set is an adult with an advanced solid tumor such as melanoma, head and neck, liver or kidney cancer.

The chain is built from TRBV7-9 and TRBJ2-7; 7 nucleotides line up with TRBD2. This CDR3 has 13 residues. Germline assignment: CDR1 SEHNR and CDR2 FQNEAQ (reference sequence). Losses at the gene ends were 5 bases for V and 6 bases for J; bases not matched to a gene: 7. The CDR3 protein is CASSPIGEGEQYF. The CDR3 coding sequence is TGTGCCAGCAGCCCCATCGGGGAGGGCGAGCAGTACTTC.

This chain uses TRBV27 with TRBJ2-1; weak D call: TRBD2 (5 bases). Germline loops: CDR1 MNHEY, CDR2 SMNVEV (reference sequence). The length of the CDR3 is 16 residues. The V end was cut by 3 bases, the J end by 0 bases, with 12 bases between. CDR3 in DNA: TGTGCCAGCAGTTTTTCGGCGGGCTCCTCCTACAATGAGCAGTTCTTC. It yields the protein CASSFSAGSSYNEQFF.

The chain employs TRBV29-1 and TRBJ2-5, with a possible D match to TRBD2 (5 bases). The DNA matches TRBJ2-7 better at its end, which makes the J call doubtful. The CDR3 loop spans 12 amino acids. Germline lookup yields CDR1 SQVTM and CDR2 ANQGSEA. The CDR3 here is CSVLLDGYEQYF. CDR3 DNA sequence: TGCAGCGTTTTACTAGACGGCTACGAGCAGTACTTC.

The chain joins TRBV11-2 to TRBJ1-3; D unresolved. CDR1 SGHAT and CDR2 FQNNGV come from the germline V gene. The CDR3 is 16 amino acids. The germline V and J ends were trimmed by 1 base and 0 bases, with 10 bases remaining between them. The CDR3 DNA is TGTGCCAGCAGCTTAGCAAGGGCAGCCTCTGGAAACACCATATATTTT. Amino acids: CASSLARAASGNTIYF.

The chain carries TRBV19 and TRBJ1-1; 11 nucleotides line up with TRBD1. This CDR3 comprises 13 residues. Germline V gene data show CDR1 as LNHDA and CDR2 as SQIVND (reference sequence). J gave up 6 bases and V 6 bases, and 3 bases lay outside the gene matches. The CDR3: CASRDRGLAEAFF. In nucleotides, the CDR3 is TGTGCCAGTAGGGACAGGGGGCTTGCTGAAGCTTTCTTT.